This T cell receptor (beta chain) comes out of a study of blood T cell repertoires in COVID-19. Study-wide context: The samples span acute and convalescent COVID-19 from the United States, Italy and Spain. PBMCs, B-cell-depleted T cells, or T cells were the source of the cDNA or gDNA that made up the material.

V shed 4 bases and J 5 bases; nucleotides not matched to a gene: 4. CDR1 is KGHDR and CDR2 is SFDVKD in the germline V gene. The CDR3 runs 15 residues. In the source study's methods: Amplification of reference gene primers was used by the study to estimate nucleated cell counts. The method was immunoSEQ multiplex PCR; TCRdb's version includes in-frame clones alone and lacks a portion of them. That table is the source of V, J and clone size, and D and trimming were worked out from the DNA. The table has around 300,000 clones, around 88% seen once. The sample taken for sequencing was peripheral blood. The receptor comes from a woman aged 25 to 39 with COVID-19, enrolled during active disease. The V gene is TRBV24-1, the J gene TRBJ1-4; 9 nucleotides agree with TRBD1. The CDR3 DNA is TGTGCCACCAGTGACCCCGGGACAGGGAATGAAAAACTGTTTTTT. Residues: CATSDPGTGNEKLFF.